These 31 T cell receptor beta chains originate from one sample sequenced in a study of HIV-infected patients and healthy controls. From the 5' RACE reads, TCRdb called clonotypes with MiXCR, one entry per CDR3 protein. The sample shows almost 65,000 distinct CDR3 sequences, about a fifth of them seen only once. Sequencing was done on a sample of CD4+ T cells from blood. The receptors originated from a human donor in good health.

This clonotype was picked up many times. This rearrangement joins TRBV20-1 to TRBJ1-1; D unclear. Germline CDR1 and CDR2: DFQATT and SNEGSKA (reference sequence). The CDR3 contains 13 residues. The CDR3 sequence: CRVDGPMNTEAFF. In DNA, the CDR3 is TGCAGGGTGGACGGCCCCATGAACACTGAAGCTTTCTTT.

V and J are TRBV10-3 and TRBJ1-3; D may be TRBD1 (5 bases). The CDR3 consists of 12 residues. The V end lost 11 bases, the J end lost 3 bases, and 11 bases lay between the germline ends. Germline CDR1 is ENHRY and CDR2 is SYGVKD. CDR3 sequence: CAAGTVGNTIYF. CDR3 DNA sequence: TGTGCCGCCGGGACCGTTGGAAACACCATATATTTT.

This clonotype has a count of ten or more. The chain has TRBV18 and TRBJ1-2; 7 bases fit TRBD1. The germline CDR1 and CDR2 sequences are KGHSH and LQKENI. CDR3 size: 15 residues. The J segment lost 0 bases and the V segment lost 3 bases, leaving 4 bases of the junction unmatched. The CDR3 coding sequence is TGTGCCAGCTCACCGACAGGGTTAGCTAACTATGGCTACACCTTC. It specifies CASSPTGLANYGYTF.

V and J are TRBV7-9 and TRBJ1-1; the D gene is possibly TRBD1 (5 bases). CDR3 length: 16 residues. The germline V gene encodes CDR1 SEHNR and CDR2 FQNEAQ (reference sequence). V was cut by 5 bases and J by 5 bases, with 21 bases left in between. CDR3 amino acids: CASSPPGRGSLTEAFF. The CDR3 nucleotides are TGTGCCAGCAGCCCCCCCGGAAGGGGTTCGTTGACTGAAGCTTTCTTT.

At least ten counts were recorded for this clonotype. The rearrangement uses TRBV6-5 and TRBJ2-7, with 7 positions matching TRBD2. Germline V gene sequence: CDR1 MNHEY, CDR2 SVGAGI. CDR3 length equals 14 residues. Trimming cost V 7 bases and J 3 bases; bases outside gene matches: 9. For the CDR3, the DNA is TGTGCCAGCACCAAAGGACTAGTCGGCTACGAGCAGTACTTC. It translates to CASTKGLVGYEQYF.

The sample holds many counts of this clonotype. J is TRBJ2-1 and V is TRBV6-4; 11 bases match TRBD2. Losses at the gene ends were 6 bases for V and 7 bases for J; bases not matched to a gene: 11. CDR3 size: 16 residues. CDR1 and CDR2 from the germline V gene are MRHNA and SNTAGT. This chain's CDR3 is CASSSFTSGSLNEQFF. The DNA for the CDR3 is TGTGCCAGCAGCTCCTTTACTAGCGGGAGTTTAAATGAGCAGTTCTTC.

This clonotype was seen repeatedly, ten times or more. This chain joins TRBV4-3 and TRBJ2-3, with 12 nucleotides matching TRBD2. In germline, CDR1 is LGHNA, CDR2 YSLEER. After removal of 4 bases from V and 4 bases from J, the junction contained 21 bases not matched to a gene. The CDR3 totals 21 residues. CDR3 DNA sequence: TGCGCCAGCAGCCGCCATTTAACGATGGCTAGCGGGGGGGCCGGATCAGATACGCAGTATTTT. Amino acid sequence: CASSRHLTMASGGAGSDTQYF.

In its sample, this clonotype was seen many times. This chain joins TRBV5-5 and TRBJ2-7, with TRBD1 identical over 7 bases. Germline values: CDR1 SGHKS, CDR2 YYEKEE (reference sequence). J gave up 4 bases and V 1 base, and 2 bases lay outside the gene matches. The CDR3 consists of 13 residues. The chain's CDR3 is CASSLTGDYEQYF. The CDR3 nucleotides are TGTGCCAGCAGCTTGACAGGGGATTACGAGCAGTACTTC.

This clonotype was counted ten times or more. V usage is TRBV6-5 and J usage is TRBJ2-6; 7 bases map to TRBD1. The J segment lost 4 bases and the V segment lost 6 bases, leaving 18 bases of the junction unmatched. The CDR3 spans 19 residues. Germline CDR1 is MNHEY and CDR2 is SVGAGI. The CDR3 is CASSRGTRGHLAGANVLTF. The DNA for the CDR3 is TGTGCCAGCAGCAGGGGGACCCGGGGACATTTGGCCGGGGCCAACGTCCTGACTTTC.

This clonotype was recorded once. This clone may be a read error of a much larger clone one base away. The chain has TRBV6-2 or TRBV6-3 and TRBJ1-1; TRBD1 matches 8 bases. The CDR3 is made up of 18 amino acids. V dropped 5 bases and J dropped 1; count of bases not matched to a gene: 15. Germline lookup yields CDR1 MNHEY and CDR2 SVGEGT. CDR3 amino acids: CASSHFRTGRIKNTEAFF. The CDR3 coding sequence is TGTGCCAGCAGTCATTTTAGGACAGGGAGAATCAAGAACACTGAAGCTTTCTTT.

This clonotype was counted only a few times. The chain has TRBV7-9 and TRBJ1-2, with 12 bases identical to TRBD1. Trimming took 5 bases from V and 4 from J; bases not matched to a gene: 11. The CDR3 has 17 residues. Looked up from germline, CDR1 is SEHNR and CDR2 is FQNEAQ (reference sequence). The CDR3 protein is CASSLHRDRGRGYGYTF. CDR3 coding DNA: TGTGCCAGCAGCCTACACCGGGACAGGGGGCGCGGCTATGGCTACACCTTC.

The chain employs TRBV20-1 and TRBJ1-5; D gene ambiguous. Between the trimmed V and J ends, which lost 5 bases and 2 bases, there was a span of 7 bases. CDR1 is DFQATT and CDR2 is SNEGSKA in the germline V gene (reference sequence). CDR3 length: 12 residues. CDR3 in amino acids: CSAAGGNQPQHF. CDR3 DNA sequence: TGCAGTGCTGCCGGGGGCAATCAGCCCCAGCATTTT.

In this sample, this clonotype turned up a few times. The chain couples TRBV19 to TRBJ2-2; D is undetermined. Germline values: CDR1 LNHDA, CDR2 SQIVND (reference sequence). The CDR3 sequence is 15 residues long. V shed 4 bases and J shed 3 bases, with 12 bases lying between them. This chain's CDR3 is CASSTLVRYTGELFF. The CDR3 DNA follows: TGTGCCAGTAGTACCCTAGTTCGGTACACCGGGGAGCTGTTTTTT. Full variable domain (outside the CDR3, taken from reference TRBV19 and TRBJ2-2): DGGITQSPKYLFRKEGQNVTLSCEQNLNHDAMYWYRQDPGQGLRLIYYSQIVNDFQKGDIAEGYSVSREKKESFPLTVTSAQKNPTAFYLCASSTLVRYTGELFFGEGSRLTVL.

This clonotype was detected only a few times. The CDR3 region has the DNA TGCAGTGCTAGGTGGACAGGGGGCTCGGTCGAGCAGTACTTC. Translating gives CSARWTGGSVEQYF. The chain combines TRBV20-1 with TRBJ2-7; TRBD1 aligns across 11 bases. The CDR3 totals 14 residues. V shed 3 bases and J 6 bases; nucleotides not matched to a gene: 7. From germline, CDR1 is DFQATT and CDR2 SNEGSKA (reference sequence).

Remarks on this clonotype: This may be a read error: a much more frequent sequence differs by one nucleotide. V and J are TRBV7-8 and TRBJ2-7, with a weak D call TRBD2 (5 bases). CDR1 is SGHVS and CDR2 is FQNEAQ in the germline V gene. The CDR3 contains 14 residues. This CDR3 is CGSSPRGFSYEQYF. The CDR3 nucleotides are TGTGGCAGCAGCCCCCGGGGATTTTCCTACGAGCAGTACTTC.

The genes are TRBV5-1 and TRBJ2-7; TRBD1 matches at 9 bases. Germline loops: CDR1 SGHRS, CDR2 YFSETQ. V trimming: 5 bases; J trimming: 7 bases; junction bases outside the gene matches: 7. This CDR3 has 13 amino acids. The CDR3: CASSRTGEGEQYF. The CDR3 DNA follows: TGCGCCAGCAGTAGGACAGGGGAGGGGGAGCAGTACTTC.

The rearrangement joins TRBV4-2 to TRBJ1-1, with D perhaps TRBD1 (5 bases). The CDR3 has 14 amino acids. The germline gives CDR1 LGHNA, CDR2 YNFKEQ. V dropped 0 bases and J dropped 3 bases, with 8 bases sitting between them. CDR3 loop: CASSQDGGHTEAFF. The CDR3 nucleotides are TGTGCCAGCAGCCAAGATGGGGGTCACACTGAAGCTTTCTTT.

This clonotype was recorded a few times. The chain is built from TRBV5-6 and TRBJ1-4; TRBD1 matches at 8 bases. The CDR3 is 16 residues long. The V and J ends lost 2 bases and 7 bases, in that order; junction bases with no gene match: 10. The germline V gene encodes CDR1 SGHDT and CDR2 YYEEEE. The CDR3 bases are TGTGCCAGCAGCTTCACCGTACAGGGGGAGGGTGAAAAACTGTTTTTT. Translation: CASSFTVQGEGEKLFF.

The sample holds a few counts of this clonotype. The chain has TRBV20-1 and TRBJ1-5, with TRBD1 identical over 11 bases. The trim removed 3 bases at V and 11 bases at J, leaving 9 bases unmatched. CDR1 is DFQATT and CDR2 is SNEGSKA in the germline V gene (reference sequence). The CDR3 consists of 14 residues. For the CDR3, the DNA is TGCAGTGCTAGGTTGGACAGGGGGCGGGGGGCCCAGCATTTT. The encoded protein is CSARLDRGRGAQHF.

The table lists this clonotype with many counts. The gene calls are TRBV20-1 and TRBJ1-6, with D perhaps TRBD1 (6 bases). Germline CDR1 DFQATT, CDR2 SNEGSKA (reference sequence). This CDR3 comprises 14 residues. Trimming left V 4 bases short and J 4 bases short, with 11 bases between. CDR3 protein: CSATQGSYNSPLHF. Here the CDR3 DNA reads TGCAGTGCTACGCAGGGGTCGTATAATTCACCCCTCCACTTT.

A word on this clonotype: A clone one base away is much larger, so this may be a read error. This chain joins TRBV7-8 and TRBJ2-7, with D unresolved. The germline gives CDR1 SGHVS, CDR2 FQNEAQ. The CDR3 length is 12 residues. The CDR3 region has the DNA TGTGCCGGCAGCTTAGATGGGTACGAGCAGTACTTC. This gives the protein CAGSLDGYEQYF.

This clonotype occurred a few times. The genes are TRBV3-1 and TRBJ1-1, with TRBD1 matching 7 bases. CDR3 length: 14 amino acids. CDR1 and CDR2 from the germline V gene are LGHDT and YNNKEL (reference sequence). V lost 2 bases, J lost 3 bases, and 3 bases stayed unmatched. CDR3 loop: CASSQRDRDTEAFF. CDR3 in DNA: TGTGCCAGCAGCCAACGGGACAGAGACACTGAAGCTTTCTTT. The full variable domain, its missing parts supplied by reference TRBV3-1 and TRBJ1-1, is DTAVSQTPKYLVTQMGNDKSIKCEQNLGHDTMYWYKQDSKKFLKIMFSYNNKELIINETVPNRFSPKSPDKAHLNLHINSLELGDSAVYFCASSQRDRDTEAFFGQGTRLTVV.

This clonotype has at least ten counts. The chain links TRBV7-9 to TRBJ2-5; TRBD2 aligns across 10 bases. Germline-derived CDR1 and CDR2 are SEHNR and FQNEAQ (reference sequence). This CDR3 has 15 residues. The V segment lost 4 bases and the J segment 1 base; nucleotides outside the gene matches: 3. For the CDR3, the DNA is TGTGCCAGCAGCTCCTTAGCGGGGGGCCAAGAGACCCAGTACTTC. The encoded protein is CASSSLAGGQETQYF.

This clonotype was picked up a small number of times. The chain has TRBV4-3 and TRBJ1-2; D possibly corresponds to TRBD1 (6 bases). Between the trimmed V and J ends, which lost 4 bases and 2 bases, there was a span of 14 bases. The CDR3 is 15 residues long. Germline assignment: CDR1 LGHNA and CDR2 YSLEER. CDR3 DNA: TGCGCCAGCAGCCCAGGGGTTACAGGGAACTATGGCTACACCTTC. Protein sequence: CASSPGVTGNYGYTF.

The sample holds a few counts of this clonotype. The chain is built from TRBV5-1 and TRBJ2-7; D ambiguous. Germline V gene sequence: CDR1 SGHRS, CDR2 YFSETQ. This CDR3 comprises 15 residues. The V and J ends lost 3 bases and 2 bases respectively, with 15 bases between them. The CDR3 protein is CASSSFDDGTYEQYF. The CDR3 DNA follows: TGCGCCAGCAGCTCCTTCGACGACGGAACCTACGAGCAGTACTTC.

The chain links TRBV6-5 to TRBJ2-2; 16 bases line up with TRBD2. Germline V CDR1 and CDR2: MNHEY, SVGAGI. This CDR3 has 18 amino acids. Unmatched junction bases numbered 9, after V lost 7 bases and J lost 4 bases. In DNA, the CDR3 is TGTGCCAGCAATCGCGGGACTAGCGGGAGGGGGAGCACCGGGGAGCTGTTTTTT. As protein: CASNRGTSGRGSTGELFF.

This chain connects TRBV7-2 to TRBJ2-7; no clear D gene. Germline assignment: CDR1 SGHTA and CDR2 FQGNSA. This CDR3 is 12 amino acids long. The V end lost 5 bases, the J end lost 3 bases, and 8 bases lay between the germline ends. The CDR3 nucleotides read TGTGCCAGCAGCCTCCACGACTACGAGCAGTACTTC. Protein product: CASSLHDYEQYF.

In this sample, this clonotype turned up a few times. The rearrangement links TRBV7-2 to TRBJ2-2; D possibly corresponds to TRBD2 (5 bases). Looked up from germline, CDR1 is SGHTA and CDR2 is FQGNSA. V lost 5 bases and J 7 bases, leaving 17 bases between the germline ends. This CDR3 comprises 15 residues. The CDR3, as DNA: TGTGCCAGCAGCCCATACGGACTCACAGACGGGGAGCTGTTTTTT. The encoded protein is CASSPYGLTDGELFF.

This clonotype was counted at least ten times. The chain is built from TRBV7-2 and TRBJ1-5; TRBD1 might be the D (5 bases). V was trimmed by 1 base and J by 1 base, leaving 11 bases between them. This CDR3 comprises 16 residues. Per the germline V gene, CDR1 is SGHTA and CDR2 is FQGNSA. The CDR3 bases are TGTGCCAGCAGCTTAGTGCGGGGGGGGAGCAATCAGCCCCAGCATTTT. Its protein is CASSLVRGGSNQPQHF.

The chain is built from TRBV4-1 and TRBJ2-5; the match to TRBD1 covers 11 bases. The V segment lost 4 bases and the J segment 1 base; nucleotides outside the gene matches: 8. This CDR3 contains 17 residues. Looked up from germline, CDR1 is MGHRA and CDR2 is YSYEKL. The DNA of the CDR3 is TGCGCCAGCAGCCGCGGGACAGGGGGTAGGGGCCAAGAGACCCAGTACTTC. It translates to CASSRGTGGRGQETQYF.

The CDR3 coding sequence is TGTGCCAGCAGACCCGGGGGGGGCAGGCCGTCCAATGAGCAGTTCTTC. Residues: CASRPGGGRPSNEQFF. V and J are TRBV6-2 or TRBV6-3 and TRBJ2-1; 8 bases are shared with TRBD2. Trimming cost V 6 bases and J 6 bases; bases outside gene matches: 13. The CDR3 covers 16 residues. Germline V gene data show CDR1 as MNHEY and CDR2 as SVGEGT.